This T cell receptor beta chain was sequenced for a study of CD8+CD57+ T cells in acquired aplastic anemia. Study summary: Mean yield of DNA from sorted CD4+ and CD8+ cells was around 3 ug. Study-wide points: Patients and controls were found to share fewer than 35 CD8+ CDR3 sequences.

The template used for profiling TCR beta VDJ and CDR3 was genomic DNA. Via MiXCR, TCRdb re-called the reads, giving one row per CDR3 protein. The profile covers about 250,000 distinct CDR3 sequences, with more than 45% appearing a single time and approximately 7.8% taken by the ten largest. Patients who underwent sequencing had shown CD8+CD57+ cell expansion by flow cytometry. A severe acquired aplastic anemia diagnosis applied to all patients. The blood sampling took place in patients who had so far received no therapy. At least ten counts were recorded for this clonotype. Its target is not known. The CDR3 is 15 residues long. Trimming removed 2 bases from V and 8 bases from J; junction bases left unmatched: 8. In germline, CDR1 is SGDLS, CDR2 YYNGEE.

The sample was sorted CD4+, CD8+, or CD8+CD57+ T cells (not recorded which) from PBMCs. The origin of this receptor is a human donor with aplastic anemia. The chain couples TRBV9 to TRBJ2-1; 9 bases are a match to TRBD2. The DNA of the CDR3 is TGTGCCAGCAGCGTTAGCGGGAGTCCATTTTATGAGCAGTTCTTC. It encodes CASSVSGSPFYEQFF.